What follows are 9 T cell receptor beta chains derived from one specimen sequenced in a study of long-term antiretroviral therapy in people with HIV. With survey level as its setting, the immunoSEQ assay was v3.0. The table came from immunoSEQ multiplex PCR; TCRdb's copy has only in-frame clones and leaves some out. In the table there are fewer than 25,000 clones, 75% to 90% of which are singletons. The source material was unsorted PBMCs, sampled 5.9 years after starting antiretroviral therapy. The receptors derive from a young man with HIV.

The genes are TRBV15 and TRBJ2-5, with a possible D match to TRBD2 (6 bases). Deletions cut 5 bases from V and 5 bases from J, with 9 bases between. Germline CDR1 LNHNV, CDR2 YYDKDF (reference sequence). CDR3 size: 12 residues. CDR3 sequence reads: CATSVSGETQYF. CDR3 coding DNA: TGTGCCACCAGCGTGAGCGGGGAGACCCAGTACTTC.

CDR3 sequence reads: CASSQDHPGTVTGELFF. The CDR3 DNA follows: TGTGCCAGCAGCCAAGATCACCCCGGGACAGTCACCGGGGAGCTGTTTTTT. The V call is TRBV14, the J call TRBJ2-2; 7 bases agree with TRBD1. Germline CDR1 is SGHDN and CDR2 is FVKESK. The V gene end was trimmed by 0 bases and the J gene end by 4 bases; junction bases not matched to a gene: 8. The CDR3 is 17 residues long.

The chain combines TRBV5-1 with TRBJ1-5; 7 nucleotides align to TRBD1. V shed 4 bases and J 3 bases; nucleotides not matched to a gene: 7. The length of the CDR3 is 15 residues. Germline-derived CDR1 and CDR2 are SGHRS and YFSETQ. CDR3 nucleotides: TGCGCCAGCAGCCCGGGGACAGACTCCAATCAGCCCCAGCATTTT. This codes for CASSPGTDSNQPQHF.

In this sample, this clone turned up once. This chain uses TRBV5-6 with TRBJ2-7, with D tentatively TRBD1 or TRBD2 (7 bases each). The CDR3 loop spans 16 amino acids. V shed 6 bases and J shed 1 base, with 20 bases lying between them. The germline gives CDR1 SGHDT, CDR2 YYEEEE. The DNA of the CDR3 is TGTGCCAGCAACCTTCAGGGGGGAGGGGCGTCCTACGAGCAGTACTTC. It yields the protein CASNLQGGGASYEQYF.

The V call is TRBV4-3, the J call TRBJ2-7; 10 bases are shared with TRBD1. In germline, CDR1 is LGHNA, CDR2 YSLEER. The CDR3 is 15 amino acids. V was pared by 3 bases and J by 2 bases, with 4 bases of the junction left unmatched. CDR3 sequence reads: CASSQDGTGAYEQYF. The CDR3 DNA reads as TGCGCCAGCAGCCAGGACGGGACAGGGGCCTACGAGCAGTACTTC.

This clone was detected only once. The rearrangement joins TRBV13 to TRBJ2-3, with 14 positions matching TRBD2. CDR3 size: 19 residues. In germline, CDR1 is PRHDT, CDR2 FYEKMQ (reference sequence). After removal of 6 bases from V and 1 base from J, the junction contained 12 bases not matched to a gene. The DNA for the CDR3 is TGTGCCAGCAGTCTAGGGACTAGCGGGAGTGGGGCCCGCACAGATACGCAGTATTTT. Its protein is CASSLGTSGSGARTDTQYF.

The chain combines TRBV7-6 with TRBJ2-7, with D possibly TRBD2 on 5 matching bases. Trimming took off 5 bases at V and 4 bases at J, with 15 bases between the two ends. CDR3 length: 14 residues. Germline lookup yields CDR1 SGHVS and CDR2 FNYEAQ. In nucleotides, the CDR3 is TGTGCCAGCAGCCTCGGGGAGATTCTTTACGAGCAGTACTTC. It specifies CASSLGEILYEQYF. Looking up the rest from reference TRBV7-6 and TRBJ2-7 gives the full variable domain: GAGVSQSPRYKVTKRGQDVALRCDPISGHVSLYWYRQALGQGPEFLTYFNYEAQQDKSGLPNDRFSAERPEGSISTLTIQRTEQRDSAMYRCASSLGEILYEQYFGPGTRLTVT.

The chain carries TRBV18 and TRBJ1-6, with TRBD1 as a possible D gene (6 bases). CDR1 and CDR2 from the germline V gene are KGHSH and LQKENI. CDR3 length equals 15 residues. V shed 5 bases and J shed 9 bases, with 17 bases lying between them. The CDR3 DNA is TGTGCCAGCTCAGCCTCGGGGGGCCAGGGTTCACCCCTCCACTTT. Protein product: CASSASGGQGSPLHF.

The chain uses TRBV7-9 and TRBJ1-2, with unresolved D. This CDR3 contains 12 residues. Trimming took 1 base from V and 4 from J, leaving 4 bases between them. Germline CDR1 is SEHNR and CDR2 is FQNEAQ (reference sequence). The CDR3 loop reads CASSLGGYGYTF. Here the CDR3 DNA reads TGTGCCAGCAGCTTAGGGGGCTATGGCTACACCTTC.